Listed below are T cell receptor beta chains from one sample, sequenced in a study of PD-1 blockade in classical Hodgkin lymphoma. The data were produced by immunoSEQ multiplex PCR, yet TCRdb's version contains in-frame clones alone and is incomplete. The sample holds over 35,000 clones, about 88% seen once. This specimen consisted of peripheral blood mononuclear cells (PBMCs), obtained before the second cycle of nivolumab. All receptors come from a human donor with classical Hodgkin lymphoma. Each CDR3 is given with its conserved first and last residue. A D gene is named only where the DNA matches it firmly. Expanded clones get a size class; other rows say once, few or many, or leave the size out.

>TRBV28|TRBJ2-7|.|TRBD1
CASRGRTGRSYEQYF
TGTGCCAGCAGAGGCCGGACAGGGCGTAGCTACGAGCAGTACTTC
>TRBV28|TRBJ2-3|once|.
CASSPNRGRGTDTQYF
TGTGCCAGCAGTCCGAATAGAGGACGGGGCACAGATACGCAGTATTTT
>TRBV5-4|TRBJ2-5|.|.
CASSLVAVQETQYF
TGTGCCAGCAGCTTGGTGGCAGTCCAAGAGACCCAGTACTTC
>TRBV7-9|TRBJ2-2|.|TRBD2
CASSLVGTSGRNTGELFF
TGTGCCAGCAGCTTAGTTGGGACGAGCGGGAGGAACACCGGGGAGCTGTTTTTT
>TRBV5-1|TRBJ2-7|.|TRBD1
CASSLDRGYEQYF
TGCGCCAGCAGCTTGGACAGGGGCTACGAGCAGTACTTC
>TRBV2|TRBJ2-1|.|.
CASSLDSTQFF
TGTGCCAGCAGTTTGGACAGTACCCAGTTCTTC
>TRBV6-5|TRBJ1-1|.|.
CASNPRRGLNTEAFF
TGTGCCAGCAACCCCCGGCGGGGCTTGAACACTGAAGCTTTCTTT
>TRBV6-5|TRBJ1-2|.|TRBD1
CASRRTGKNYGYTF
TGTGCCAGCAGGAGGACAGGGAAGAACTATGGCTACACCTTC
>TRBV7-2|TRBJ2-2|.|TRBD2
CASRLAGPNTGELFF
TGTGCCAGCAGGCTAGCGGGGCCGAACACCGGGGAGCTGTTTTTT
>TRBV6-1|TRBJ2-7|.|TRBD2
CASSAGTGTRQYF
TGTGCCAGCAGTGCAGGGACGGGGACTAGGCAGTACTTC
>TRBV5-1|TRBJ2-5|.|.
CASSLAGSTQETQYF
TGCGCCAGCAGCTTGGCCGGGTCGACGCAAGAGACCCAGTACTTC
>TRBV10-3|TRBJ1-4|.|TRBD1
CAISPGQGTNEKLFF
TGTGCCATCAGCCCCGGACAGGGGACTAATGAAAAACTGTTTTTT
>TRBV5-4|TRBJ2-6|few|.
CASSISEANVLTF
TGTGCCAGCAGCATCTCGGAAGCCAACGTCCTGACTTTC
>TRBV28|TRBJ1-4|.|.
CASSLIGEKLFF
TGTGCCAGCAGTTTAATAGGCGAAAAACTGTTTTTT
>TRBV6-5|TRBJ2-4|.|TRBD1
CASSFRGAKNIQYF
TGTGCCAGCAGTTTCAGGGGGGCCAAAAACATTCAGTACTTC
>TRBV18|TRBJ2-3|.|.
CASSPGRRDSPDTQYF
TGTGCCAGCTCACCAGGGCGACGCGACAGCCCAGATACGCAGTATTTT
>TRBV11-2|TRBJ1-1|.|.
CASSRPGQNTEAFF
TGTGCCAGCAGCCGTCCTGGACAGAACACTGAAGCTTTCTTT
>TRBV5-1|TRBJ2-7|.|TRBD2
CASSLSGSGEQYF
TGCGCCAGCAGCCTAAGCGGGAGCGGCGAGCAGTACTTC
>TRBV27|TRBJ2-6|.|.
CASSLVQLNSGANVLTF
TGTGCCAGCAGTTTAGTACAGTTAAACTCTGGGGCCAACGTCCTGACTTTC
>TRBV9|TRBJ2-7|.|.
CASIPGSAGEQYF
TGTGCCAGCATCCCAGGGAGTGCGGGTGAGCAGTACTTC
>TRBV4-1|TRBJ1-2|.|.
CASSQEPLVDGDYGYTF
TGCGCCAGCAGCCAAGAACCCCTAGTAGATGGGGACTATGGCTACACCTTC
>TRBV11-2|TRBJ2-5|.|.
CASSTRPFWGLETQYF
TGTGCCAGCAGCACCAGACCCTTTTGGGGACTAGAGACCCAGTACTTC
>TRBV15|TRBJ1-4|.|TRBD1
CATTSRDRGRTNEKLFF
TGTGCCACCACTTCAAGGGACAGGGGGCGGACTAATGAAAAACTGTTTTTT
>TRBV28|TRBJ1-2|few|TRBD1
CASQQGAGTNYGYTF
TGTGCCAGCCAACAGGGGGCAGGCACTAACTATGGCTACACCTTC
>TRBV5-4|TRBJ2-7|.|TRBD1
CASSLGGQGNYEQYF
TGTGCCAGCAGCTTGGGGGGACAGGGGAACTACGAGCAGTACTTC
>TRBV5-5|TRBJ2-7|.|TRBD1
CASSSPGQGEYEQYF
TGTGCCAGCAGCTCACCGGGACAGGGAGAATACGAGCAGTACTTC
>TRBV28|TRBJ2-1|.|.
CASSLYDNEQFF
TGTGCCAGCAGTTTATATGACAATGAGCAGTTCTTC
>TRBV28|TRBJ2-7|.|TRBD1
CASSPPDRGPEQYF
TGTGCCAGCAGTCCCCCGGACAGGGGACCCGAGCAGTACTTC
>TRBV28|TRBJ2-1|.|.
CASSHPRLYNEQFF
TGTGCCAGCAGCCATCCCAGACTTTACAATGAGCAGTTCTTC
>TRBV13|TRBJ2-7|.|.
CASSPGRDYEQYF
TGTGCCAGCAGCCCAGGCAGGGACTACGAGCAGTACTTC
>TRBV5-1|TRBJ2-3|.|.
CASSLTGDTQYF
TGCGCCAGCAGCTTAACTGGAGATACGCAGTATTTT
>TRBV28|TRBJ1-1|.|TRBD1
CASSLGQAEAFF
TGTGCCAGCAGTCTCGGACAGGCCGAAGCTTTCTTT
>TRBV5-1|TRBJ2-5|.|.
CASSWDGLLAETQYF
TGCGCCAGCAGCTGGGACGGGCTTCTGGCGGAGACCCAGTACTTC
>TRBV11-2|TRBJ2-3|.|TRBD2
CASSLLASGRDTDTQYF
TGTGCCAGCAGCTTGCTGGCTAGCGGGAGGGACACAGATACGCAGTATTTT
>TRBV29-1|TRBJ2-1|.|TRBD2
CSVDPSGTYNEQFF
TGCAGCGTCGACCCTAGCGGGACCTACAATGAGCAGTTCTTC
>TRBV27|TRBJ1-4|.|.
CASSLGPNEKLFF
TGTGCCAGCTCATTGGGACCCAATGAAAAACTGTTTTTT
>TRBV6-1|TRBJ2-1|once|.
CASSEDGSSYNEQFF
TGTGCCAGCAGTGAAGACGGGAGCTCCTACAATGAGCAGTTCTTC
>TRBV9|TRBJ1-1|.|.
CASSNRDGDNTEAFF
TGTGCCAGCAGCAACCGGGACGGAGACAACACTGAAGCTTTCTTT
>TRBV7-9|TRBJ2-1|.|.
CASSLAGSYNEQFF
TGTGCCAGCAGCTTAGCGGGATCCTACAATGAGCAGTTCTTC
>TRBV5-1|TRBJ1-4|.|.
CASSPLTEGEKLFF
TGCGCCAGCAGCCCCCTCACCGAGGGTGAAAAACTGTTTTTT
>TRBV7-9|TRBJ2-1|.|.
CASSLPEGATGHEQFF
TGTGCCAGCAGCCTCCCGGAGGGTGCTACGGGCCATGAGCAGTTCTTC